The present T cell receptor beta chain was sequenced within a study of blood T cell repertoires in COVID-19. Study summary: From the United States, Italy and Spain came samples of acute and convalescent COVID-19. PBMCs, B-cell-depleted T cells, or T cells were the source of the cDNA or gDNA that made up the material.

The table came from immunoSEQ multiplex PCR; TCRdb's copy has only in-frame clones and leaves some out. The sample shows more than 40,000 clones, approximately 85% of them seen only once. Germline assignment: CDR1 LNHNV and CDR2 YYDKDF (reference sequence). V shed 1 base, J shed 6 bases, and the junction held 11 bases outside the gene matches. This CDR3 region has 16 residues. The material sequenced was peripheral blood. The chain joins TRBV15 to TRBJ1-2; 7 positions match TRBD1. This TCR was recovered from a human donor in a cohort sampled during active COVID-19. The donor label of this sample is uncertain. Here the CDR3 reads CATSRGTEGGLDGYTF. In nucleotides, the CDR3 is TGTGCCACCAGCAGAGGGACTGAAGGGGGCCTAGATGGCTACACCTTC.